These T cell receptor beta chains were read from a single sample in a study of shared clonotypes between healthy human individuals. Here immunoSEQ multiplex PCR was the method, and the copy in TCRdb shows in-frame clones only, minus some. The sample comprises about 1.5 million clones, 95% to 99% of which are singletons, and roughly 0.42% rests with the top ten. The sample was naive CD4+ T cells sorted from blood. These receptors were collected from a man aged 30-40 years in good health. Both conserved end residues are part of each CDR3. A D gene is named only where the DNA matches it firmly. Some rows have no size entry. The others give once, few or many, or a class for an expanded clone.

J	D	size	V	DNA	CDR3
TRBJ2-1	.	.	TRBV14	TGTGCCAGCAGCCAAACTGCAATTTACAATGAGCAGTTCTTC	CASSQTAIYNEQFF
TRBJ2-2	.	.	TRBV14	TGTGCCAGCAGCCATGGCAGGAGGTATAACACCGGGGAGCTGTTTTTT	CASSHGRRYNTGELFF
TRBJ2-6	.	.	TRBV28	TGTGCCAGCTGCCCCCCGTGGACTGGGGCCAACGTCCTGACTTTC	CASCPPWTGANVLTF
TRBJ1-2	.	.	TRBV7-6	TGTGCCAGCAGCTTAGGGGAAGCGGGATATGGCTACACCTTC	CASSLGEAGYGYTF
TRBJ2-7	.	.	TRBV10-3	TGTGCCATCAGGGGGAGGCCCGATTCTTCCTACGAGCAGTACTTC	CAIRGRPDSSYEQYF
TRBJ2-7	TRBD2	.	TRBV6-6	TGTGCCAGTCGGGGAGGGCCCGAGCAGTACTTC	CASRGGPEQYF
TRBJ1-5	TRBD1	.	TRBV19	TGTGCCAGTAGTATGGGGGCCGGGACAGGGGGTCCCCCCCAGCATTTT	CASSMGAGTGGPPQHF
TRBJ2-7	TRBD1	.	TRBV18	TGTGCCAGCTCACCTGGGACAGGCTACGAGCAGTACTTC	CASSPGTGYEQYF
TRBJ1-1	TRBD1	.	TRBV6-1	TGTGCCAGCACCAGGGACAGGGTCACTGAAGCTTTCTTT	CASTRDRVTEAFF
TRBJ1-5	.	.	TRBV11-2	TGTGCCAGCAGCTTACACAACAATCAGCCCCAGCATTTT	CASSLHNNQPQHF
TRBJ2-7	.	.	TRBV28	TGTGCCAGCAGTCCCCCGGGGGTCTACGAGCAGTACTTC	CASSPPGVYEQYF
TRBJ2-1	.	.	TRBV29-1	TGCAGCCCGACCAAGGGGTACGGGCAGTTCTTC	CSPTKGYGQFF
TRBJ1-1	.	few	TRBV28	TGTGCCAGCAGTTTAGGCACTGAAGCTTTCTTT	CASSLGTEAFF
TRBJ2-7	TRBD2	.	TRBV6-5	TGTGCCAGTCTAGCGGGAGGCTACGAGCAGTACTTC	CASLAGGYEQYF
TRBJ1-2	TRBD1	.	TRBV2	TGTGCCAGCGCCACCAGGGGGGGCAGATACAACTATGGCTACACCTTC	CASATRGGRYNYGYTF
TRBJ2-1	TRBD2	.	TRBV9	TGTGCCAGCAGCGTAGTGGTTAGCGGGACCTACAATGAGCAGTTCTTC	CASSVVVSGTYNEQFF
TRBJ1-5	.	.	TRBV28	TGTGCCAGCAAACAGCCTGCGAATCAGCCCCAGCATTTT	CASKQPANQPQHF
TRBJ1-5	.	.	TRBV7-9	TGTGCCAGCAGCTTATCAGGGGGCAATCAGCCCCAGCATTTT	CASSLSGGNQPQHF
TRBJ1-5	.	.	TRBV4-3	TGCGCCAGCAGCCAAGATCGGGTTCAGCCCCAGCATTTT	CASSQDRVQPQHF
TRBJ2-3	.	.	TRBV5-1	TGCGCCAGCAGCTTGCCCTCGGGGAGCGGAGGAGCAGATACGCAGTATTTT	CASSLPSGSGGADTQYF
TRBJ1-5	TRBD1	.	TRBV10-2	TGCGCCAGCACTAGGACAGGGGGCTTTGGTCAGCCCCAGCATTTT	CASTRTGGFGQPQHF
TRBJ1-4	.	.	TRBV5-1	TGCGCCAGCAGCTTGGGTGGGCCGTCCATCGAAAAACTGTTTTTT	CASSLGGPSIEKLFF
TRBJ2-5	TRBD2	.	TRBV6-1	TGTGCCAGCAGTGTGGGCCTAGCGGGAGGCGTTCAAGAGACCCAGTACTTC	CASSVGLAGGVQETQYF
TRBJ2-5	.	.	TRBV28	TGTGCCAGCAGTTTTCCCCAAGAGACCCAGTACTTC	CASSFPQETQYF
TRBJ1-1	.	once	TRBV10-2	TGCGCCCGATCTCGGGAGGTGGACACTGAAGCTTTCTTT	CARSREVDTEAFF
TRBJ2-7	.	.	TRBV7-2	TGTGCCAGCAGCTTAGGCCCAGCGGAAAGCCTCGAGCAGTACTTC	CASSLGPAESLEQYF
TRBJ2-7	.	.	TRBV9	TGTGCCAGCAGCGCGCGCAGGATGGACGAGCAGTACTTC	CASSARRMDEQYF
TRBJ2-3	TRBD2	.	TRBV2	TGTGCCAGCATCCGGCCGGGACTAGAGAGGACAGATACGCAGTATTTT	CASIRPGLERTDTQYF
TRBJ2-7	.	.	TRBV9	TGTGCCAGCAGCCCAACCGGGACCCTCAGTAGCGAGCAGTACTTC	CASSPTGTLSSEQYF
TRBJ2-2	TRBD2	.	TRBV25-1	TGTGCCAGCAGGTCGGGACTAGGTTACACCGGGGAGCTGTTTTTT	CASRSGLGYTGELFF
TRBJ1-2	TRBD1	.	TRBV2	TGTGCCAGCAGTCCCGGGACAGGAAACTATGGCTACACCTTC	CASSPGTGNYGYTF
TRBJ1-1	.	.	TRBV19	TGTGCCAGTAGTATTGGGGGAAGCAACACTGAAGCTTTCTTT	CASSIGGSNTEAFF
TRBJ2-7	.	.	TRBV29-1	TGCAGCGTTGTCGTCAGGGCTGATTACGAGCAGTACTTC	CSVVVRADYEQYF
TRBJ2-7	.	.	TRBV10-3	TGTGCCATCACCGAGAGGCTTGCGGGAAGCGAGCAGTACTTC	CAITERLAGSEQYF
TRBJ2-7	.	.	TRBV14	TGTGCCAGCAGCCAAGATGCATCCCGCCGGTACGAGCAGTACTTC	CASSQDASRRYEQYF
TRBJ1-2	TRBD1	.	TRBV28	TGTGCCAGCAGTTCTGCGACAGGGAGAGGCAATGGCTACACCTTC	CASSSATGRGNGYTF
TRBJ2-7	TRBD2	.	TRBV5-1	TGCGCCAGCAGCTTGCTGCTAGCGGGAGTGCCCTACGAGCAGTACTTC	CASSLLLAGVPYEQYF
TRBJ2-7	.	.	TRBV28	TGTGCCAGCAGTTTATGGAGGGCAGGGAGCTCCTACGAGCAGTACTTC	CASSLWRAGSSYEQYF
TRBJ1-4	.	.	TRBV18	TGTGCCAGCTCACCGGGTGAGGAAAAACTGTTTTTT	CASSPGEEKLFF
TRBJ2-7	.	.	TRBV28	TGTGCCAGCAGGGAAGGAGCTAAGTACGAGCAGTACTTC	CASREGAKYEQYF
TRBJ2-6	TRBD1	.	TRBV28	TGTGCCAGCAGGGGTTACGGGACAGGGGGCTCTGGGGCCAACGTCCTGACTTTC	CASRGYGTGGSGANVLTF
TRBJ2-4	TRBD2	once	TRBV5-4	TGTGCCAGCGGGTCCGGGACTAGCGGGAGACTAGCCAAAAACATTCAGTACTTC	CASGSGTSGRLAKNIQYF
TRBJ2-7	.	.	TRBV7-6	TGTGCCAGCGGAACAGGGTTACGCTCCTACGAGCAGTACTTC	CASGTGLRSYEQYF
TRBJ2-7	TRBD2	.	TRBV9	TGTGCCAGCAGCCCTGCCGGGGGGAGCGGGGCCAACTCCTACGAGCAGTACTTC	CASSPAGGSGANSYEQYF
TRBJ1-1	.	once	TRBV9	TGTGCCAGCAGCCCCCGGGGGGATGGCACTGAAGCTTTCTTT	CASSPRGDGTEAFF
TRBJ2-7	.	.	TRBV15	TGTGCCACCAGCCGTGGCGTGCGCAACGAGCAGTACTTC	CATSRGVRNEQYF
TRBJ1-3	.	.	TRBV4-1	TGCGCCAGCAGTCGCAACGGGGGACAATCTGGAAACACCATATATTTT	CASSRNGGQSGNTIYF
TRBJ1-2	TRBD1	once	TRBV5-4	TGTGCCAGCAGCCTGGGACAGTCTAACTATGGCTACACCTTC	CASSLGQSNYGYTF
TRBJ1-4	.	.	TRBV5-1	TGCGCCAGCAGCCCCCGGGGTGACAGGCCCTGGAACCGGGTCAATTTT	CASSPRGDRPWNRVNF